This section outlines one T cell receptor (beta chain) sequence together with its context. The antigen remains unidentified. These data come from a study of OX40 agonist ivuxolimab in advanced cancers. Across the whole study: Patients enrolled in dose escalation were diagnosed with hepatocellular carcinoma, melanoma, renal cell or head and neck cancer. Participants averaged approximately 65 years of age (range 23 to 79) and were roughly 83% male. Study results and limitations: CD4+ T cells averaged fewer expanded clones than CD8+ T cells. Doses of 0.1 to 3.0 mg/kg were accompanied by clonal expansion of CD4+ and CD8+ blood T cells by week 6.

The data were produced by immunoSEQ multiplex PCR, yet TCRdb's version contains in-frame clones alone and is incomplete. The data hold approximately 89,000 clones, with around nine tenths observed a single time. CDR1 and CDR2 from the germline V gene are SGHRS and YFSETQ. This CDR3 is 17 amino acids long. V trimming: 4 bases; J trimming: 0 bases; junction bases outside the gene matches: 5. Specimen: CD4+ or CD8+ T cells sorted from blood, collected in a trial of the OX40 agonist ivuxolimab. The chain employs TRBV5-1 and TRBJ2-3, with 13 bases lining up with TRBD2. This TCR was recovered from an adult with an advanced solid tumor such as melanoma, head and neck, liver or kidney cancer. The CDR3 region is CASSTGTSGVSTDTQYF. The DNA for the CDR3 is TGCGCCAGCAGCACAGGGACTAGCGGGGTTAGCACAGATACGCAGTATTTT.